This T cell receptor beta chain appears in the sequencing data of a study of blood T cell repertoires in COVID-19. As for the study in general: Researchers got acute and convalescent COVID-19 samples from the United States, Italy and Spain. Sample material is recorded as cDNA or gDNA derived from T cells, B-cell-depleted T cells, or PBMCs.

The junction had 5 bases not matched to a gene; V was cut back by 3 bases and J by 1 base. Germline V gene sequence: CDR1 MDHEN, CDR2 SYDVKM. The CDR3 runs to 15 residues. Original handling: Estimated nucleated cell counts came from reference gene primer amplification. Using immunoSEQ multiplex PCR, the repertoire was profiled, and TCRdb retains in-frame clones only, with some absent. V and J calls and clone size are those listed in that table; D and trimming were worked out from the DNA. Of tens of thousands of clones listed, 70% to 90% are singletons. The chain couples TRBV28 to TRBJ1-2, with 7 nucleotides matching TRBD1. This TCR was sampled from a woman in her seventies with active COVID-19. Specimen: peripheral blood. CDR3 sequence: CASSFRDRHNYGYTF. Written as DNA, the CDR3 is TGTGCCAGCAGTTTCCGGGACAGACATAACTATGGCTACACCTTC.